This paragraph covers one T cell receptor (beta chain) sequence. This entry comes from a study of blood T cells in healthy people across ages. The CDR3 covers 15 residues. Germline V gene lookup returns CDR1 SGHTA and CDR2 FQGNSA. Next came a second PCR, run for roughly 7 to 12 cycles, which used a sample-barcoded 5' primer along with a J-beta primer mix. TCRdb used MiXCR to reprocess the 5' RACE reads, holding one entry per CDR3 protein. The sample lists 550,000 to 600,000 distinct CDR3 sequences, approximately 30% occurring once. Sequencing was done on a sample of blood. The chain employs TRBV7-2 and TRBJ2-5; the match to TRBD2 covers 12 bases. The J call could be wrong; TRBJ2-1 is a better fit for the DNA end. The receptor's source is a woman between 70 and 85 years old in good health. The CDR3 protein is CASSLLAGGSSEQFF. The CDR3 bases are TGTGCCAGCAGCTTACTAGCGGGGGGGTCCAGTGAGCAGTTCTTC.